This T cell receptor beta chain stems from a study of cytomegalovirus exposure and HLA in healthy donors. V lost 3 bases, J lost 11 bases, and 13 bases lay in between. The V gene's germline CDR1 is MNHNS and CDR2 SASEGT. The CDR3 has 12 residues. Primers: 60 Vbeta forward and 13 Jbeta reverse. The method was immunoSEQ multiplex PCR; TCRdb's version includes in-frame clones alone and lacks a portion of them. The sample consists of under 130,000 clones, 60% to 85% of them appearing once. This clone was recorded a few times. Its antigen remains unidentified. Study-level results: Further analysis was carried out later, and it showed several of the most significant clusters appearing linked to common viral pathogens. A later analysis reportedly identified an Asian-associated ancestry cluster as carrying fewer N-insertions than the roughly 670-donor mean. Highly shared sequence variants in one cluster were likely a sequencing artifact. Accounts indicate the classifier identified cytomegalovirus status with strong specificity and sensitivity.

This clonotype was sampled from a middle-aged man in good health and CMV-seronegative. The J gene is TRBJ1-1, the V gene TRBV6-1; TRBD1 is a possible D gene (5 bases). Sequenced material: PBMCs. As DNA, the CDR3 is TGTGCCAGCAGTGACCCTGCGCGGGGGGCTTTCTTT. It codes for CASSDPARGAFF.